The 5 T cell receptor beta chains presented below share a single source sample, sequenced in a study of resident and recirculating memory T cells in vitiligo. The data were produced by immunoSEQ multiplex PCR, yet TCRdb's version contains in-frame clones alone and is incomplete. The table has more than 65,000 clones, roughly 90% seen once. Sequenced: blood. These receptors all come from a male donor with vitiligo.

V and J are TRBV6-5 and TRBJ2-7, with 10 bases lining up with TRBD1. This CDR3 region has 14 residues. Germline trimming cut 4 bases from V and 5 bases from J; bases unmatched to any gene: 5. Germline V gives CDR1 MNHEY, CDR2 SVGAGI. The DNA for the CDR3 is TGTGCCAGCAGTTCCGACAGGGGGCCGAACGAGCAGTACTTC. Residues: CASSSDRGPNEQYF.

The chain carries TRBV6-4 and TRBJ2-3; 10 bases map to TRBD2. CDR3 length: 16 amino acids. V was pared by 5 bases and J by 1 base, with 6 bases of the junction left unmatched. Germline lookup yields CDR1 MRHNA and CDR2 SNTAGT. The CDR3 DNA is TGTGCCAGCAGTAACACCGGGACTAGCGGCACAGATACGCAGTATTTT. Amino acids: CASSNTGTSGTDTQYF.

The J gene is TRBJ1-1, the V gene TRBV19; 7 bases line up with TRBD1. The CDR3 spans 14 residues. Germline CDR1 reads LNHDA; CDR2 reads SQIVND (reference sequence). With 7 bases clipped from V and 6 bases from J, the junction kept 11 bases outside the gene matches. Here the CDR3 DNA reads TGTGCCAGTAATCGACAGGGTCCCCGTCCTGAAGCTTTCTTT. It codes for CASNRQGPRPEAFF.

The chain links TRBV18 to TRBJ1-2, with 10 positions matching TRBD1. With 2 bases clipped from V and 8 bases from J, the junction kept 5 bases outside the gene matches. Germline values: CDR1 KGHSH, CDR2 LQKENI. CDR3 size: 14 residues. The DNA for the CDR3 is TGTGCCAGCTCACCATTCGGACAGGGGGAGGGCTACACCTTC. This codes for CASSPFGQGEGYTF.

The CDR3 DNA sequence: TGTGCCAGCAGCGTAAGGCAGGGGGCTTACAATGAGCAGTTCTTC. It is translated as CASSVRQGAYNEQFF. The rearrangement uses TRBV9 and TRBJ2-1, with 8 bases lining up with TRBD1. CDR3 length equals 15 residues. Germline trimming cut 1 base from V and 4 bases from J; bases unmatched to any gene: 4. CDR1 is SGDLS, CDR2 YYNGEE, per germline.